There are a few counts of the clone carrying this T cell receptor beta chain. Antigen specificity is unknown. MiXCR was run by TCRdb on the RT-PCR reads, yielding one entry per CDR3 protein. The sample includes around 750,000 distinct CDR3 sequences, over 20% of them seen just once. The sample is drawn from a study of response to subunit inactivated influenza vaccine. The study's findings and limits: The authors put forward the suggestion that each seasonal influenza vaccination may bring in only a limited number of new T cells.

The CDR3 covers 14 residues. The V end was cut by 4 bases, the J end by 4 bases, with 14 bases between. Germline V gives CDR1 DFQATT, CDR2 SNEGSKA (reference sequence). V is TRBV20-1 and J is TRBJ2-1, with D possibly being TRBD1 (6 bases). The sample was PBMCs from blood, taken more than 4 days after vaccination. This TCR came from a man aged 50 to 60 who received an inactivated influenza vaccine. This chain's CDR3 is CSAIAGARYNEQFF. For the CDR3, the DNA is TGCAGTGCTATCGCAGGGGCCAGGTACAATGAGCAGTTCTTC.